A single sample is the source of the 12 T cell receptor beta chains below, sequenced in a study of shared clonotypes between healthy human individuals. Assay: immunoSEQ multiplex PCR; the TCRdb copy retains only in-frame clones and omits some. The table shows under 1,100,000 clones, with 70% to 80% occurring only once. Material: memory CD4+ T cells sorted from blood. Subset here: CD45RA-negative fraction. The receptors were gathered from a man younger than 35 in good health.

This chain uses TRBV7-9 with TRBJ2-3; possible D gene TRBD2, 5 bases. CDR1 and CDR2 from the germline V gene are SEHNR and FQNEAQ (reference sequence). The V and J ends lost 1 base and 6 bases respectively, with 17 bases between them. The CDR3 is 16 amino acids. As DNA, the CDR3 is TGTGCCAGCAGCTTAGAACCGGGGTCCCCCCAGGATACGCAGTATTTT. Encoded protein: CASSLEPGSPQDTQYF.

About this clone: At one of its ends the junction is not consistent with the germline gene, which may arise from a read error. The gene calls are TRBV7-7 and TRBJ2-1; tentatively, D is TRBD1 (6 bases). The CDR3 sequence is 15 residues long. The germline V gene encodes CDR1 SSHAT and CDR2 FNYEAQ (reference sequence). The CDR3 loop reads CASSLAWDTPNEQFF. CDR3 sequence (DNA): TGTGCTAGCAGCTTAGCTTGGGACACCCCTAATGAGCAGTTCTTC. Full variable domain (remainder filled in from reference TRBV7-7 and TRBJ2-1): GAGVSQSPRYKVTKRGQDVTLRCDPISSHATLYWYQQALGQGPEFLTYFNYEAQPDKSGLPSDRFSAERPEGSISTLTIQRTEQRDSAMYRCASSLAWDTPNEQFFGPGTRLTVL.

This clone was detected a few times. The chain joins TRBV15 to TRBJ2-1; TRBD2 matches 8 bases. The V segment lost 1 base and the J segment 5 bases; nucleotides outside the gene matches: 4. The CDR3 covers 15 residues. In germline, CDR1 is LNHNV, CDR2 YYDKDF (reference sequence). This CDR3 reads CATSRVTSGNNEQFF. In nucleotides, the CDR3 is TGTGCCACCAGCAGAGTTACTAGCGGAAACAATGAGCAGTTCTTC.

The J gene is TRBJ2-6, the V gene TRBV5-1, with D tentatively TRBD1 or TRBD2 (5 bases each). The germline V and J ends were trimmed by 1 base and 0 bases, with 14 bases remaining between them. The CDR3 totals 18 residues. Germline-derived CDR1 and CDR2 are SGHRS and YFSETQ. The CDR3 spells CASSLNPGRTSGANVLTF. Here the CDR3 DNA reads TGCGCCAGCAGCTTGAACCCGGGACGGACCTCTGGGGCCAACGTCCTGACTTTC.

A remark on this clone: This may arise from a read error, as a much more abundant clone is one base away. This rearrangement joins TRBV6-1 to TRBJ2-6; D gene unclear. CDR3 length: 13 residues. Trimming cost V 5 bases and J 1 base, with 3 bases left between them. CDR1 is MNHNS and CDR2 is SASEGT in the germline V gene. In nucleotides, the CDR3 is TGTGCCAGCAGTAATTCTGGGGCCAACGTCCTGACTTTC. It is translated as CASSNSGANVLTF.

The chain couples TRBV6-6 to TRBJ1-1; D is undetermined. The CDR3 is 12 amino acids. Germline V gene data show CDR1 as MNHNY and CDR2 as SVGAGI (reference sequence). V was trimmed by 4 bases and J by 7 bases, leaving 10 bases between them. The CDR3 DNA reads TGTGCCAGCAGTTCCCAAACTATTGAAGCTTTCTTT. Translating it yields CASSSQTIEAFF.

The J gene is TRBJ2-1, the V gene TRBV9; D perhaps matches TRBD2 (6 bases). Germline V gene lookup returns CDR1 SGDLS and CDR2 YYNGEE. This CDR3 has 15 amino acids. The ends were cut back, 2 bases at V and 6 bases at J, with 15 bases in the middle. The CDR3 nucleotides are TGTGCCAGCAGCGTCCGGGACTCCCAGGGCAATGAGCAGTTCTTC. Translating it yields CASSVRDSQGNEQFF.

This clone was seen only a few times. The rearrangement uses TRBV6-6 and TRBJ1-2; 11 bases are shared with TRBD1. The CDR3 has 15 residues. The germline CDR1 and CDR2 sequences are MNHNY and SVGAGI (reference sequence). V shed 5 bases, J shed 8 bases, and the junction held 10 bases outside the gene matches. CDR3 nucleotides: TGTGCCAGCAGTCCTCCGGGACAGGGGGAATCCGGCTACACCTTC. Its translation is CASSPPGQGESGYTF.

The CDR3 loop is CASSPPAGNSHNEQFF. The CDR3 DNA is TGTGCCAGCAGCCCCCCTGCGGGGAATTCCCACAATGAGCAGTTCTTC. The chain couples TRBV7-3 to TRBJ2-1; D might be TRBD2 (6 bases). The V gene's germline CDR1 is SGHTA and CDR2 FQGTGA. CDR3 length equals 16 residues. Between the trimmed V and J ends, which lost 5 bases and 5 bases, there was a span of 19 bases.

The DNA of the CDR3 is TGTGCCAGCAGCCCTAGACAACTAACACGAACAGATACGCAGTATTTT. This gives the protein CASSPRQLTRTDTQYF. This chain connects TRBV7-2 to TRBJ2-3; D remains ambiguous. The V and J ends lost 5 bases and 3 bases respectively, with 18 bases between them. The germline CDR1 and CDR2 sequences are SGHTA and FQGNSA. The CDR3 loop spans 16 amino acids.

This clone was observed a handful of times. The rearrangement uses TRBV6-4 and TRBJ2-5; weak D call: TRBD1 (6 bases). CDR3 length: 14 amino acids. With 0 bases removed from V and 2 bases from J, the gap between germline ends came to 7 bases. Per the germline V gene, CDR1 is MRHNA and CDR2 is SNTAGT. The CDR3 loop is CASSDSRGQETQYF. The CDR3 bases are TGTGCCAGCAGTGACTCCAGGGGACAAGAGACCCAGTACTTC.

The chain is built from TRBV7-2 and TRBJ2-5; no clear D. The CDR3 has 14 amino acids. Germline CDR1 SGHTA, CDR2 FQGNSA. V lost 5 bases and J lost 4, with 14 bases in between. The DNA for the CDR3 is TGTGCCAGCAGCCTTCCCGACCGGCTAGAGACCCAGTACTTC. The encoded protein is CASSLPDRLETQYF.